Below are 22 T cell receptor beta chains sequenced from a single sample in a study of metastatic and nonmetastatic thyroid tumors. Until they underwent thyroid surgery, no patient had received any treatment. TCRdb reassembled clones from the PCR reads with MiXCR. The sample has approximately 70,000 clones; 4% to 4.5% are singletons. The sample consisted of blood. These receptors all stem from a female donor with papillary thyroid cancer or a benign thyroid nodule (not recorded which). Some clones in this sample may be carry-over from other donors' samples.

The chain joins TRBV20-1 to TRBJ2-7; possible D gene TRBD2, 7 bases. The length of the CDR3 is 13 residues. Trimming pared 5 bases from V and 3 bases from J, leaving 14 bases between. Per the germline V gene, CDR1 is DFQATT and CDR2 is SNEGSKA (reference sequence). The CDR3 here is CSADRGGCYEQYF. The CDR3 DNA reads TGCAGTGCTGATAGGGGGGGGTGCTACGAGCAGTACTTC.

The chain carries TRBV6-2 or TRBV6-3 and TRBJ2-5, with TRBD2 identical over 15 bases. Per the germline V gene, CDR1 is MNHEY and CDR2 is SVGEGT. The J segment lost 10 bases and the V segment lost 0 bases, leaving 21 bases of the junction unmatched. The CDR3 sequence is 21 residues long. This CDR3 reads CASSYSFVFGLAGGNPRDQYF. In DNA form, the CDR3 reads TGTGCCAGCAGTTACTCTTTTGTATTTGGACTAGCGGGAGGGAATCCAAGAGACCAGTACTTC.

This clone showed up many times. The chain links TRBV6-1 to TRBJ2-7; TRBD1 aligns across 9 bases. The CDR3 contains 15 residues. J lost 3 bases, V lost 0 bases, and 3 bases had no gene match. Germline assignment: CDR1 MNHNS and CDR2 SASEGT. Written as DNA, the CDR3 is TGTGCCAGCAGTGAAGCGCCGGGACAGGGCTACGAGCAGTACTTC. Translated, it gives CASSEAPGQGYEQYF.

There are many counts of this clone. Given a much more abundant clone one base away, this may be a read error. This same CDR3 is encoded by further DNA sequences in the sample. The chain carries TRBV27 and TRBJ2-1; D not certain. Germline V lookup: CDR1 MNHEY, CDR2 SMNVEV (reference sequence). This CDR3 contains 17 residues. Trimming took 10 bases from V and 10 from J, leaving 32 bases between them. CDR3 bases: TGTGCCACCCTTATACCTGACCCTAAAACCTGGTTTCGGGAGCAGTTCTTC. Its translation: CATLIPDPKTWFREQFF.

V usage is TRBV7-6 and J usage is TRBJ2-3; D not certain. V gave up 1 base and J gave up 6 bases, with 11 bases separating them. Per germline, CDR1 SGHVS and CDR2 FNYEAQ. This CDR3 has 14 residues. The CDR3 is CASSLVWVADTQYF. The CDR3 DNA sequence: TGTGCCAGCAGCTTAGTCTGGGTTGCCGATACGCAGTATTTT.

This clone has a count of ten or more. The chain is built from TRBV7-9 and TRBJ2-3; TRBD2 aligns across 11 bases. Germline assignment: CDR1 SEHNR and CDR2 FQNEAQ (reference sequence). The CDR3 spans 15 residues. V trimming: 5 bases; J trimming: 6 bases; junction bases outside the gene matches: 7. This chain's CDR3 is CASSPTSGSADTQYF. In DNA form, the CDR3 reads TGTGCCAGCAGCCCCACTAGCGGGAGCGCCGATACGCAGTATTTT.

In its sample, this clone was seen many times. A single base separates this from a much larger clone, so it may be a read error. The chain joins TRBV5-1 to TRBJ2-1, with 11 positions matching TRBD2. Looked up from germline, CDR1 is SGHRS and CDR2 is YFSETQ. This CDR3 spans 15 amino acids. For the CDR3, the DNA is TGCGCCAGCAGGTGGATAGCGGGAGGGTCAAATGAGCAGCTCTTC. Its translation: CASRWIAGGSNEQLF.

This clone was observed many times. The chain joins TRBV5-1 to TRBJ1-3; D uncertain. The germline gives CDR1 SGHRS, CDR2 YFSETQ. V shed 4 bases and J shed 0 bases, with 14 bases lying between them. The CDR3 runs to 16 residues. The CDR3 DNA sequence: TGCGCCAGCAGCCCGGGAGGAGTTAACTCTGGAAACACCATATATTTT. It yields the protein CASSPGGVNSGNTIYF.

For this clone: This may stem from a read error, because a much larger clone lies one nucleotide away. The chain uses TRBV7-9 and TRBJ2-6; unclear D gene. The germline gives CDR1 SEHNR, CDR2 FQNEAQ (reference sequence). Trimming took off 1 base at V and 0 bases at J, with 7 bases between the two ends. CDR3 length equals 16 residues. The CDR3 protein is CASSLVVLSGANVLTF. CDR3 nucleotides: TGTGCCAGCAGCTTAGTCGTTCTCTCTGGGGCCAACGTCCTGACTTTC.

In its sample, this clone was seen many times. This chain joins TRBV24-1 and TRBJ2-1, with 7 bases fitting TRBD2. The J segment lost 1 base and the V segment lost 3 bases, leaving 5 bases of the junction unmatched. This CDR3 is 16 amino acids long. The germline gives CDR1 KGHDR, CDR2 SFDVKD. CDR3 coding DNA: TGTGCCACCAGTGATCCGGGGACTACTTCCTACAATGAGCAGTTCTTC. The encoded protein is CATSDPGTTSYNEQFF.

A word on this clone: The junction shows a germline mismatch at one end, possibly a read error. The sample contains more than one DNA sequence encoding this CDR3. CDR3 in amino acids: CASSDRGNYGYTF. CDR3 nucleotide sequence: TGTGCCAGCAGTGATAGGGGGAACTATGGCTACACATTC. The chain is built from TRBV2 and TRBJ1-2; TRBD1 might be the D (6 bases). The germline gives CDR1 SNHLY, CDR2 FYNNEI. The CDR3 contains 13 residues.

At least ten counts were recorded for this clone. The chain combines TRBV20-1 with TRBJ2-3; possible D gene TRBD2, 5 bases. CDR3 length equals 14 residues. The V end was cut by 6 bases, the J end by 1 base, with 14 bases between. Germline V lookup: CDR1 DFQATT, CDR2 SNEGSKA (reference sequence). CDR3 residues: CSAPNAAGTDTQYF. In DNA form, the CDR3 reads TGCAGTGCCCCAAACGCAGCGGGCACAGATACGCAGTATTTT.

This clone was detected many times. The chain employs TRBV9 and TRBJ2-1, with D unclear. The CDR3 totals 10 residues. Trimming took 7 bases from V and 5 from J, leaving 4 bases between them. The germline V gene encodes CDR1 SGDLS and CDR2 YYNGEE. CDR3 residues: CASGNNEQFF. CDR3 nucleotide sequence: TGTGCCAGCGGTAACAATGAGCAGTTCTTC.

CDR3 in DNA: TGTGCCAGCAGCCCTTCGGGCGGCGTCTCCTCGGTCGGGGAGCTGTTTTTT. Amino acid sequence: CASSPSGGVSSVGELFF. V usage is TRBV6-2 or TRBV6-3 and J usage is TRBJ2-2, with no clear D. This CDR3 is built from 17 residues. V shed 6 bases and J shed 7 bases, with 24 bases lying between them. Germline V lookup: CDR1 MNHEY, CDR2 SVGEGT.

This clone has just a few counts. The rearrangement uses TRBV20-1 and TRBJ2-5; D uncertain. The V and J ends lost 6 bases and 1 base respectively, with 18 bases between them. CDR3 length: 15 amino acids. From germline, CDR1 is DFQATT and CDR2 SNEGSKA (reference sequence). The DNA of the CDR3 is TGCAGTGCCAACACCCAAGGCAGGACCCAAGAGACCCAGTACTTC. It encodes CSANTQGRTQETQYF.

A word on this clone: Being one base from a much bigger clone, this may be a read error. This chain uses TRBV30 with TRBJ2-1; TRBD2 is a possible D gene (6 bases). Between the trimmed V and J ends, which lost 8 bases and 14 bases, there was a span of 22 bases. Germline V gene data show CDR1 as GTSNPN and CDR2 as SVGIG (reference sequence). The CDR3 has 12 amino acids. In nucleotides, the CDR3 is TGTGCCCACGTACTAACGGGAGATCGTGAGTTCTTC. Translating gives CAHVLTGDREFF.

The table lists this clone with a few counts. A much larger clone lies one base from this, so it may be a read error. The chain carries TRBV11-3 and TRBJ2-5; D gene ambiguous. The CDR3 is 14 residues long. Germline V gene sequence: CDR1 SGHNT, CDR2 YENEEA. As DNA, the CDR3 is TGTGCCAGCAGCTTAGAACCAAACCAAGGGACCCAGTACTTC. Its translation: CASSLEPNQGTQYF.

This clone was counted many times. The chain has TRBV6-1 and TRBJ2-1, with D perhaps matching TRBD1 (5 bases). V was trimmed by 5 bases and J by 8 bases, leaving 22 bases between them. The CDR3 is 16 residues long. Germline V gene lookup returns CDR1 MNHNS and CDR2 SASEGT. The CDR3 DNA reads TGTGCCAGCAGTTACCCAACAGGAGTGGGTGGTTATGAGCAGTTCTTC. It is translated as CASSYPTGVGGYEQFF.

There are many counts of this clone. The rearrangement links TRBV27 to TRBJ2-3, with 9 bases identical to TRBD2. The CDR3 covers 18 residues. Germline V gene sequence: CDR1 MNHEY, CDR2 SMNVEV (reference sequence). The trim removed 4 bases at V and 1 base at J, leaving 12 bases unmatched. This CDR3 is CASSSTGWREGGTDTQYF. The CDR3 coding sequence is TGTGCCAGCAGTTCCACAGGATGGCGGGAGGGGGGCACAGATACGCAGTATTTT.

This clone appeared many times. The chain joins TRBV20-1 to TRBJ1-2, with 10 bases lining up with TRBD1. CDR1 is DFQATT and CDR2 is SNEGSKA in the germline V gene (reference sequence). After removal of 4 bases from V and 2 bases from J, the junction contained 10 bases not matched to a gene. The CDR3 is made up of 16 amino acids. CDR3 DNA sequence: TGCAGTGCTATAGGGACAGGGGAAGGGGTAAACTATGGCTACACCTTC. It codes for CSAIGTGEGVNYGYTF.

This clone came up many times. The gene calls are TRBV24-1 and TRBJ2-2, with D uncertain. Trimming cost V 5 bases and J 0 bases, with 12 bases left between them. CDR3 length: 16 amino acids. Germline CDR1 KGHDR, CDR2 SFDVKD. The CDR3 region is CATSGSWPTNTGELFF. Written as DNA, the CDR3 is TGTGCCACCAGTGGAAGTTGGCCGACGAACACCGGGGAGCTGTTTTTT.

This clone was seen a handful of times. This chain links TRBV10-2 with TRBJ1-3; maybe TRBD1 (6 bases). Per germline, CDR1 WSHSY and CDR2 SAAADI. Trimming took 2 bases from V and 6 from J, leaving 11 bases between them. The CDR3 totals 14 residues. The CDR3 loop reads CASSERGGTNTIYF. CDR3 nucleotides: TGCGCCAGCAGTGAGAGGGGGGGGACAAACACCATATATTTT.